One and the same sample provided the 22 T cell receptor beta chains below, sequenced in a study of T cells in Graves' hyperthyroidism and ophthalmopathy. What was amplified from RNA transcripts were TCR beta CDR3 regions. The primer set for the first-round RT-PCR of the TCR CDR3 was HTBI. TCRdb recomputed calls from the multiplex PCR reads with MiXCR, one row per CDR3 protein. Of approximately 570,000 distinct CDR3 sequences in the sample, roughly 21% were seen once. Material: blood. Receptors were obtained from a man in his forties with Graves' ophthalmopathy.

This clonotype occurred many times. CDR3 nucleotide sequence: TGTGCCAGCAGGGACAGGGAAATCGGGAACACTGAAGCTTTCTTT. Protein sequence: CASRDREIGNTEAFF. This chain joins TRBV12-3 or TRBV12-4 and TRBJ1-1; 8 bases fit TRBD1. This CDR3 is built from 15 residues. V lost 6 bases and J lost 1; bases outside the gene matches: 7.

This clonotype has more than one count but fewer than ten. This chain links TRBV5-6 with TRBJ2-1; D ambiguous. The length of the CDR3 is 14 residues. Trimming pared 2 bases from V and 4 bases from J, leaving 10 bases between. Germline V lookup: CDR1 SGHDT, CDR2 YYEEEE. The CDR3: CASSFPRLYNEQFF. DNA for the CDR3: TGTGCCAGCAGCTTTCCCAGACTGTACAATGAGCAGTTCTTC. Variable domain in full (rest from reference TRBV5-6 and TRBJ2-1): DAGVTQSPTHLIKTRGQQVTLRCSPKSGHDTVSWYQQALGQGPQFIFQYYEEEERQRGNFPDRFSGHQFPNYSSELNVNALLLGDSALYLCASSFPRLYNEQFFGPGTRLTVL.

This rearrangement joins TRBV28 to TRBJ1-2; TRBD1 matches at 9 bases. V trimming: 5 bases; J trimming: 7 bases; junction bases outside the gene matches: 11. CDR1 is MDHEN, CDR2 SYDVKM, per germline. The CDR3 is made up of 15 amino acids. The CDR3 DNA follows: TGTGCCAGCAGTGTTCCCTCGGGACAGGGCAGTGGCTACACCTTC. Its protein is CASSVPSGQGSGYTF.

The rearrangement uses TRBV7-3 and TRBJ2-2, with D possibly matching TRBD2 (6 bases). The ends were cut back, 5 bases at V and 5 bases at J, with 15 bases in the middle. Germline CDR1 is SGHTA and CDR2 is FQGTGA. This CDR3 is built from 15 residues. Here the CDR3 DNA reads TGTGCCAGCAGCGCGCGGGCAGGGAGGACCGGGGAGCTGTTTTTT. This translates into CASSARAGRTGELFF.

This clonotype has only a few counts. The chain carries TRBV10-3 and TRBJ2-2, with 12 bases aligning to TRBD2. V lost 7 bases, J lost 5 bases, and 14 bases stayed unmatched. The length of the CDR3 is 18 residues. Per germline, CDR1 ENHRY and CDR2 SYGVKD. The CDR3 DNA reads TGTGCCATCACCGGGGGACTAGCGGGTCACCGAGGGACCGGGGAGCTGTTTTTT. This translates into CAITGGLAGHRGTGELFF.

This clonotype showed up many times. The genes are TRBV30 and TRBJ1-2; D remains ambiguous. With 4 bases removed from V and 6 bases from J, the gap between germline ends came to 15 bases. Germline CDR1 reads GTSNPN; CDR2 reads SVGIG (reference sequence). The CDR3 has 13 residues. In nucleotides, the CDR3 is TGTGCCTGGACCCTAAACGCGGTTCATGGCTACACCTTC. It specifies CAWTLNAVHGYTF.

This clonotype was counted only a few times. The chain employs TRBV7-2 and TRBJ2-7; D is uncertain. V lost 1 base and J lost 7, with 14 bases in between. Germline V CDR1 and CDR2: SGHTA, FQGNSA. The CDR3 has 14 residues. CDR3 amino acids: CASSLGWPPREQYF. As DNA, the CDR3 is TGTGCCAGCAGCTTAGGATGGCCCCCGCGTGAGCAGTACTTC.

This clonotype was picked up many times. DNA for the CDR3: TGTGCCAGCAACCTACAAAGGGGCACTGAAGCTTTCTTT. Amino acid sequence: CASNLQRGTEAFF. This chain joins TRBV27 and TRBJ1-1, with D possibly TRBD1 on 5 matching bases. The CDR3 consists of 13 residues. Germline loops: CDR1 MNHEY, CDR2 SMNVEV (reference sequence). Trimming pared 7 bases from V and 4 bases from J, leaving 13 bases between.

At least ten counts were recorded for this clonotype. CDR3 protein: CASSQGTSGGPTPGTDTQYF. The DNA for the CDR3 is TGTGCCAGCAGCCAGGGGACTAGCGGGGGTCCGACTCCTGGCACAGATACGCAGTATTTT. The V call is TRBV7-3, the J call TRBJ2-3; TRBD2 matches 14 bases. V dropped 5 bases and J dropped 1; count of bases not matched to a gene: 14. The CDR3 is 20 amino acids. CDR1 SGHTA and CDR2 FQGTGA come from the germline V gene.

This clonotype came up a few times. The rearrangement uses TRBV12-3 or TRBV12-4 and TRBJ1-2; D gene ambiguous. The length of the CDR3 is 14 residues. V was cut by 3 bases and J by 4 bases, with 12 bases left in between. CDR3: CASSFSGEAYGYTF. CDR3 nucleotide sequence: TGTGCCAGCAGTTTTTCCGGGGAGGCCTATGGCTACACCTTC.

The CDR3 nucleotides read TGCAGTGCTAGGGCCCTTAATCAGCCCCAGCATTTT. It specifies CSARALNQPQHF. The V and J genes are TRBV20-1 and TRBJ1-5, with no clear D. Germline V gene sequence: CDR1 DFQATT, CDR2 SNEGSKA (reference sequence). V gave up 3 bases and J gave up 4 bases, with 7 bases separating them. The CDR3 totals 12 residues.

This clonotype was seen repeatedly, ten times or more. CDR3 sequence (DNA): TGCAGTGCCCTAGACAGGGGGCCCTACAATGAGCAGTTCTTC. Its translation: CSALDRGPYNEQFF. The chain is built from TRBV20-1 and TRBJ2-1, with 10 bases fitting TRBD1. The V gene's germline CDR1 is DFQATT and CDR2 SNEGSKA (reference sequence). The CDR3 extends over 14 amino acids. V dropped 6 bases and J dropped 2; count of bases not matched to a gene: 4.

The rearrangement joins TRBV2 to TRBJ1-2; tentatively, D is TRBD1 (6 bases). V dropped 4 bases and J dropped 6 bases, with 18 bases sitting between them. The CDR3 length is 15 residues. Germline CDR1 is SNHLY and CDR2 is FYNNEI. The CDR3 sequence is CASSAAVGGLDGYTF. CDR3 nucleotide sequence: TGTGCCAGCAGTGCGGCCGTGGGGGGCCTTGATGGCTACACCTTC.

The J gene is TRBJ2-3, the V gene TRBV30; D not resolved. Looked up from germline, CDR1 is GTSNPN and CDR2 is SVGIG (reference sequence). The V end was cut by 0 bases, the J end by 1 base, with 11 bases between. The CDR3 sequence is 15 residues long. Here the CDR3 reads CAWSVGRYRTDTQYF. The CDR3 region has the DNA TGTGCCTGGAGTGTTGGCCGGTACCGCACAGATACGCAGTATTTT.

This clonotype was recorded many times. The gene calls are TRBV20-1 and TRBJ2-3; the match to TRBD1 covers 9 bases. Looked up from germline, CDR1 is DFQATT and CDR2 is SNEGSKA (reference sequence). V lost 0 bases and J lost 1; bases outside the gene matches: 11. CDR3 length: 18 residues. The CDR3 DNA follows: TGCAGTGCTAGAGATCAAAACCGGGACAGGGAGGGCACAGATACGCAGTATTTT. Protein sequence: CSARDQNRDREGTDTQYF.

This clonotype was seen a few times. The genes are TRBV20-1 and TRBJ1-2, with a possible D match to TRBD1 (5 bases). The germline V gene has CDR1 DFQATT and CDR2 SNEGSKA (reference sequence). Trimming removed 3 bases from V and 1 base from J, with 15 bases in between. This CDR3 has 15 residues. CDR3 sequence: CSARTGDRINYGYTF. The CDR3 DNA sequence: TGCAGTGCTAGGACGGGAGACAGAATTAACTATGGCTACACCTTC.

This clonotype turned up a few times. V gene TRBV2 combines with J gene TRBJ2-1; the D gene is possibly TRBD1 (6 bases). V gave up 5 bases and J gave up 7 bases, with 21 bases separating them. From germline, CDR1 is SNHLY and CDR2 FYNNEI. The CDR3 sequence is 16 residues long. CDR3 sequence reads: CASSKQGLGSGNEQFF. In DNA, the CDR3 is TGTGCCAGCAGTAAACAGGGTCTCGGATCAGGAAATGAGCAGTTCTTC.

The CDR3 DNA reads TGCAGTGCTAGAGATAGGGGGGATGTTTCCTACGAGCAGTACTTC. Translated: CSARDRGDVSYEQYF. The V and J genes are TRBV20-1 and TRBJ2-7; either TRBD1 or TRBD2 may fit D (6 bases each). V lost 0 bases and J lost 1, with 13 bases in between. The germline V gene has CDR1 DFQATT and CDR2 SNEGSKA (reference sequence). This CDR3 has 15 amino acids.

At least ten counts were recorded for this clonotype. The CDR3 region has the DNA TGTGCCTGGAGGGGTCAGGGGTCCTACAATGAGCAGTTCTTC. This encodes CAWRGQGSYNEQFF. The chain carries TRBV30 and TRBJ2-1, with a possible D match to TRBD1 (6 bases). CDR1 GTSNPN and CDR2 SVGIG come from the germline V gene (reference sequence). The length of the CDR3 is 14 residues. V was clipped by 3 bases and J by 1 base, with 10 bases between them.

This clonotype occurred a few times. The CDR3 DNA sequence: TGTGCCAGCATGGGACTAGCGGGAGGGAGCTCCTACGAGCAGTACTTC. As protein: CASMGLAGGSSYEQYF. The J gene is TRBJ2-7, the V gene TRBV27, with 16 bases aligning to TRBD2. Germline V CDR1 and CDR2: MNHEY, SMNVEV (reference sequence). The CDR3 sequence is 16 residues long. The junction had 3 bases not matched to a gene; V was cut back by 7 bases and J by 0 bases.

The chain uses TRBV4-1 and TRBJ1-1, with D unresolved. CDR3 length: 14 residues. Germline CDR1 and CDR2: MGHRA and YSYEKL. V lost 1 base to trimming and J lost 11 bases, with 17 bases between them. The CDR3 DNA follows: TGCGCCAGCAGCCAAGCATTTTCGTGGGTAGATGCTTTCTTT. Translating it yields CASSQAFSWVDAFF.

This clonotype occurred many times. The rearrangement uses TRBV6-1 and TRBJ2-3; D call uncertain. This CDR3 contains 12 residues. V gave up 4 bases and J gave up 2 bases, with 4 bases separating them. The germline CDR1 and CDR2 sequences are MNHNS and SASEGT. The CDR3 bases are TGTGCCAGCAGTGCCTTCACAGATACGCAGTATTTT. Residues: CASSAFTDTQYF.